Below, 23 T cell receptor beta chains from the same sample are listed, as sequenced in a study of blood T cells in healthy people across ages. Primed by a sample-barcoded 5' primer and a J-beta primer mix, a second PCR proceeded for about 6 to 12 cycles. Each CDR3 protein is one row after TCRdb ran MiXCR on the 5' RACE reads. The sample gives 1.5 million to 2 million distinct CDR3 sequences, approximately 28% of which show up once; about 8% is in the top ten. Sequencing input: blood. The receptors here all came from a woman in her 30s in good health.

This clonotype was recorded at least ten times. The J gene is TRBJ2-1, the V gene TRBV7-2; 11 bases agree with TRBD1. The CDR3 is made up of 15 amino acids. Looked up from germline, CDR1 is SGHTA and CDR2 is FQGNSA. V was clipped by 7 bases and J by 4 bases; unmatched bases: 6. The CDR3, as DNA: TGTGCCAGCATCGGGGGGACAGGGGGGTACAATGAGCAGTTCTTC. Its protein is CASIGGTGGYNEQFF.

Notes on this clonotype: This clone may be a read error of a much larger clone one base away. The chain employs TRBV6-1 and TRBJ2-5; 9 nucleotides line up with TRBD2. The ends lost 8 bases at V and 1 base at J; junction bases unmatched: 8. The CDR3 runs to 15 residues. Looked up from germline, CDR1 is MNHNS and CDR2 is SASEGT. CDR3 in DNA: TGTGCCAGCGGTGTAGCGGGGGCTCGCCAAGAGACCCAGTACTTC. Its translation: CASGVAGARQETQYF.

A few counts support this clonotype. The chain carries TRBV20-1 and TRBJ1-1; perhaps TRBD1 as D (5 bases). With 0 bases removed from V and 3 bases from J, the gap between germline ends came to 11 bases. The CDR3 length is 14 residues. Germline loops: CDR1 DFQATT, CDR2 SNEGSKA (reference sequence). The CDR3 region is CSARDRTRDTEAFF. The CDR3 DNA reads as TGCAGTGCTAGAGACAGGACAAGAGACACTGAAGCTTTCTTT.

Note on this clonotype: Given a much more abundant clone one base away, this may be a read error. The chain recombines TRBV7-9 with TRBJ2-1; D call uncertain. TRBJ1-2 matches the DNA end more closely, so the J call is doubtful. The V gene's germline CDR1 is SEHNR and CDR2 FQNEAQ (reference sequence). The CDR3 is made up of 13 amino acids. The CDR3 here is CTSSLGAGSGYTF. The DNA of the CDR3 is TGTACCAGCAGCTTAGGTGCGGGAAGCGGCTACACCTTC.

On this clonotype: At one boundary the junction diverges from the germline segment, which might be a read error. The V and J genes are TRBV7-3 and TRBJ2-1; perhaps TRBD2 as D (6 bases). The V gene's germline CDR1 is SGHTA and CDR2 FQGTGA. The CDR3 consists of 12 residues. The CDR3 DNA follows: TGTGCCAACAGCTTGAGCCTGGGACTGCAGTTCTTC. This gives the protein CANSLSLGLQFF.

V is TRBV4-2 and J is TRBJ1-1; TRBD1 might be the D (6 bases). The CDR3 has 16 amino acids. V was cut by 0 bases and J by 3 bases, with 14 bases left in between. Germline CDR1 reads LGHNA; CDR2 reads YNFKEQ. The CDR3: CASSQETGAEHTEAFF. For the CDR3, the DNA is TGTGCCAGCAGCCAAGAGACGGGGGCGGAGCACACTGAAGCTTTCTTT.

This chain joins TRBV19 and TRBJ1-2, with D uncertain. CDR3 length: 15 amino acids. Germline values: CDR1 LNHDA, CDR2 SQIVND (reference sequence). V was cut by 0 bases and J by 8 bases, with 16 bases left in between. CDR3 protein: CASSIDPGPSLGYTF. The CDR3 DNA reads TGTGCCAGTAGTATAGATCCCGGGCCCAGTTTGGGCTACACCTTC.

As concerns this clonotype: A much larger clonotype is one base distant, so this may be a read error. The chain carries TRBV6-2 or TRBV6-3 and TRBJ2-1; tentatively, D is TRBD2 (6 bases). Germline V gene lookup returns CDR1 MNHEY and CDR2 SVGEGT. The CDR3 is 14 amino acids. The V end lost 5 bases, the J end lost 5 bases, and 13 bases lay between the germline ends. DNA for the CDR3: TGTGCCAGCAGTCCGGGACTGTCCCACAATGAGCAGTTCTTC. Encoded protein: CASSPGLSHNEQFF.

As regards this clonotype: A clone one base away is much larger, so this may be a read error. This likely comes from a read error, as the CDR3 has no conserved phenylalanine or tryptophan at its end. CDR3 loop: CASSESTGDGGYTL. The CDR3 nucleotides read TGCGCCAGCAGCGAATCGACAGGGGATGGTGGCTACACCTTG. This chain links TRBV5-1 with TRBJ1-2; 8 nucleotides agree with TRBD1. The CDR3 is made up of 14 amino acids. The junction had 9 bases not matched to a gene; V was cut back by 4 bases and J by 7 bases. The V gene's germline CDR1 is SGHRS and CDR2 YFSETQ.

This clonotype came up once. The junction departs from germline at one end; a sequencing error may be responsible. Here the CDR3 DNA reads TGTGCCAGCAGCTTGATCAATGGGCAGTTCTTC. Its protein product is CASSLINGQFF. V is TRBV7-2 and J is TRBJ2-1; no definite D call. Germline V gene lookup returns CDR1 SGHTA and CDR2 FQGNSA. This CDR3 is built from 11 residues.

This rearrangement joins TRBV6-2 or TRBV6-3 to TRBJ2-1; TRBD2 matches at 14 bases. Germline V gene data show CDR1 as MNHEY and CDR2 as SVGEGT. This CDR3 spans 16 amino acids. V trimming: 5 bases; J trimming: 6 bases; junction bases outside the gene matches: 6. CDR3 sequence (DNA): TGTGCCAGCAGTCCAAGGACTAGCGGGAGGTTCAATGAGCAGTTCTTC. Its protein product is CASSPRTSGRFNEQFF.

The chain couples TRBV9 to TRBJ1-4; a weak D match, TRBD1 (6 bases). The CDR3 has 15 residues. Germline CDR1 and CDR2: SGDLS and YYNGEE. Trimming left V 1 base short and J 3 bases short, with 10 bases between. The CDR3 DNA sequence: TGTGCCAGCAGCGTAACCCGGGGGCCTAATGAAAAACTGTTTTTT. The encoded protein is CASSVTRGPNEKLFF.

Comment on this clonotype: At one boundary the junction diverges from the germline segment, which might be a read error. V and J are TRBV7-2 and TRBJ2-7, with no clear D. CDR1 and CDR2 from the germline V gene are SGHTA and FQGNSA. This CDR3 contains 13 residues. CDR3 region: CASSSPSSCEQYF. The CDR3 nucleotides read TGTGCCAGCAGCTCCCCAAGCTCCTGCGAGCAGTACTTC.

This clonotype was seen more than once but under ten times. The chain has TRBV15 and TRBJ1-2; possibly TRBD1 for D (5 bases). Germline values: CDR1 LNHNV, CDR2 YYDKDF (reference sequence). This CDR3 comprises 16 residues. V lost 0 bases and J 5 bases, leaving 16 bases between the germline ends. In nucleotides, the CDR3 is TGTGCCACCAGCAGAGATCGGGGGGACGGTTATTATGGCTACACCTTC. Its protein product is CATSRDRGDGYYGYTF.

This clonotype was counted between two and nine times. V and J are TRBV5-6 and TRBJ2-1, with TRBD2 matching over 10 bases. The CDR3 runs 15 residues. V lost 3 bases and J lost 8; bases outside the gene matches: 8. The germline CDR1 and CDR2 sequences are SGHDT and YYEEEE. CDR3 in amino acids: CASSWSSGSGDEQFF. For the CDR3, the DNA is TGTGCCAGCAGCTGGTCTAGCGGGAGTGGAGATGAGCAGTTCTTC.

This clonotype showed up just a few times. CDR3 bases: TGCAGTGCTAGTCATGACAGGGGGGGCCATGGCTACACCTTC. Encoded protein: CSASHDRGGHGYTF. The chain links TRBV20-1 to TRBJ1-2, with 9 bases matching TRBD1. V lost 3 bases to trimming and J lost 6 bases; unmatched junction nucleotides: 8. CDR3 length: 14 amino acids. Germline V gene data show CDR1 as DFQATT and CDR2 as SNEGSKA (reference sequence).

V usage is TRBV12-3 or TRBV12-4 and J usage is TRBJ1-4, with 10 bases lining up with TRBD1. The V gene end was trimmed by 6 bases and the J gene end by 6 bases; junction bases not matched to a gene: 7. The CDR3 sequence is 15 residues long. Written as DNA, the CDR3 is TGTGCCAGCAGCGAGGGAGGGACAGGGGATGAAAAACTGTTTTTT. Amino acid sequence: CASSEGGTGDEKLFF.

J is TRBJ2-7 and V is TRBV12-5, with D possibly being TRBD2 (5 bases). Trimming took off 4 bases at V and 0 bases at J, with 7 bases between the two ends. There are 13 residues in the CDR3. Germline lookup yields CDR1 LGHNT and CDR2 FRNRAP. The CDR3 DNA is TGTGCTAGTGGTTCGGGGAGCTCCTACGAGCAGTACTTC. Protein product: CASGSGSSYEQYF.

The chain employs TRBV2 and TRBJ2-1, with TRBD2 matching 7 bases. V trimming: 4 bases; J trimming: 7 bases; junction bases outside the gene matches: 16. Germline-derived CDR1 and CDR2 are SNHLY and FYNNEI. This CDR3 is built from 17 residues. DNA of the CDR3: TGTGCCAGCAGTGCCTGGAGGGTTGGACTAGGAAAGAATGAGCAGTTCTTC. Its translation: CASSAWRVGLGKNEQFF.

This sequence joins TRBV2 and TRBJ1-5, with D maybe TRBD1 (6 bases). Trimming removed 1 base from V and 2 bases from J, with 9 bases in between. The germline V gene has CDR1 SNHLY and CDR2 FYNNEI. The CDR3 is 15 residues long. CDR3 residues: CASSEEQGGNQPQHF. Written as DNA, the CDR3 is TGTGCCAGCAGTGAAGAACAGGGAGGCAATCAGCCCCAGCATTTT.

This clonotype was picked up many times. CDR3 bases: TGCAGCGTTGCGGGACTAGCGGGGGGCTACGAGCAGTACTTC. The encoded protein is CSVAGLAGGYEQYF. The chain joins TRBV29-1 to TRBJ2-7, with 15 bases aligning to TRBD2. The J segment lost 3 bases and the V segment lost 4 bases, leaving 1 base of the junction unmatched. The germline gives CDR1 SQVTM, CDR2 ANQGSEA. The CDR3 runs to 14 residues.

The chain joins TRBV6-1 to TRBJ2-7; D is undetermined. Germline V gene sequence: CDR1 MNHNS, CDR2 SASEGT. V lost 4 bases to trimming and J lost 6 bases, with 7 bases between them. The CDR3 sequence is 11 residues long. CDR3 protein: CASSVLPEQYF. DNA of the CDR3: TGTGCCAGCAGTGTGTTGCCCGAGCAGTACTTC.

The chain employs TRBV6-5 and TRBJ2-5, with D hard to call. The germline V and J ends were trimmed by 0 bases and 2 bases, with 7 bases remaining between them. The length of the CDR3 is 14 residues. Looked up from germline, CDR1 is MNHEY and CDR2 is SVGAGI. The DNA for the CDR3 is TGTGCCAGCAGTTACTCGGGCTTACAAGAGACCCAGTACTTC. This codes for CASSYSGLQETQYF.